This T cell receptor beta chain was recovered during a study of blood T cell repertoires in COVID-19. Study-level background: The analysed material was cDNA or gDNA that came from T cells, B-cell-depleted T cells, or PBMCs.

V was cut by 1 base and J by 5 bases, with 15 bases left in between. Germline V lookup: CDR1 MDHEN, CDR2 SYDVKM. The CDR3 loop spans 15 amino acids. The cohort comprised adults aged about 18 to 100 years residing in 24 US areas. Each participant's cohort was designated according to participant-reported clinical history. In the original processing: Amplifying reference gene primers gave estimates of nucleated cell counts. Generated by immunoSEQ multiplex PCR, the TCRdb table keeps only in-frame clones and is missing some. V and J calls and clone size are given by that table; D and trimming were obtained from the DNA. The data show around 250,000 clones, with around 90% seen just once and roughly 4% held by the top ten.

The origin of this receptor is a woman aged 30 to 39 with acute COVID-19. The chain is built from TRBV28 and TRBJ2-7; D might be TRBD1 (6 bases). Sequencing was done on a sample of PBMCs or T cells enriched from blood (not recorded which). The CDR3 region has the DNA TGTGCCAGCAGTTTATTGGTGGGGGCGGCGGACGAGCAGTACTTC. This codes for CASSLLVGAADEQYF.